A selection of T cell receptor beta chains follows, all from one sample in a study of blood T cell repertoires in COVID-19. Some clones are missing from TCRdb's copy, which holds only in-frame ones; the method was immunoSEQ multiplex PCR. The data contain 250,000 to 350,000 clones, roughly 80% of them seen just once; the ten biggest clones take up roughly 1.5%. The source material was peripheral blood. The receptors were sampled from a human donor with COVID-19, enrolled during active disease. The donor label of this sample is uncertain. Both conserved end residues are part of each CDR3. Fields, in order: D gene, J gene, clone size, V gene, CDR3 protein, CDR3 DNA. A D gene is named only where the DNA matches it firmly. Rows give clone size only sometimes, using once, few, many, or a class for an expanded clone.

>TRBD2|TRBJ2-7|.|TRBV4-1
CASSQEGLAGRYEQYF
TGCGCCAGCAGCCAAGAGGGACTAGCGGGCCGTTACGAGCAGTACTTC
>.|TRBJ1-2|.|TRBV3-1/TRBV3-2
CASSQDRCGTRGYGYTF
TGTGCCAGCAGCCAAGACCGGTGCGGCACCCGGGGGTATGGCTACACCTTC
>.|TRBJ2-3|.|TRBV19
CASRIFATTTDTQYF
TGTGCCAGTAGGATCTTCGCGACTACCACAGATACGCAGTATTTT
>TRBD2|TRBJ2-5|.|TRBV6-5
CASRRGTSHETQYF
TGTGCCAGCAGACGCGGGACTAGCCACGAGACCCAGTACTTC
>.|TRBJ2-7|.|TRBV19
CASSPQGLHYEQYF
TGTGCCAGTAGTCCGCAGGGGCTCCACTACGAGCAGTACTTC
>TRBD2|TRBJ2-1|.|TRBV6-5
CASSYLSSGSASEQFF
TGTGCCAGCAGTTACCTCTCTAGCGGGAGTGCGAGTGAGCAGTTCTTC
>TRBD2|TRBJ2-1|few|TRBV27
CASSPLGLAGENEQFF
TGTGCCAGCAGTCCCCTGGGACTAGCAGGAGAGAATGAGCAGTTCTTC
>TRBD1|TRBJ2-3|.|TRBV19
CASANDRGSTDTQYF
TGTGCCAGTGCCAATGACAGGGGAAGCACAGATACGCAGTATTTT
>.|TRBJ1-5|.|TRBV19
CASQGNQPQHF
TGTGCCAGTCAGGGGAATCAGCCCCAGCATTTT
>.|TRBJ2-1|.|TRBV7-3
CASSPGRGNEQFF
TGTGCCAGCAGCCCCGGCCGGGGCAATGAGCAGTTCTTC
>.|TRBJ2-7|.|TRBV9
CASSVGSSYEQYF
TGTGCCAGCAGCGTTGGTAGCTCCTACGAGCAGTACTTC
>.|TRBJ2-3|.|TRBV30
CAWTLGGLSTDTQYF
TGTGCCTGGACCTTAGGGGGATTAAGTACAGATACGCAGTATTTT
>.|TRBJ2-7|.|TRBV6-1
CASSEVRQSYEQYF
TGTGCCAGCAGTGAGGTTCGACAGTCCTACGAGCAGTACTTC
>.|TRBJ2-7|.|TRBV5-6
CASSFRGAEQYF
TGTGCCAGCAGCTTCAGAGGAGCCGAGCAGTACTTC
>.|TRBJ2-7|.|TRBV5-6
CASGSGGGGTYEQYF
TGTGCCAGCGGCTCGGGTGGAGGGGGCACCTACGAGCAGTACTTC
>.|TRBJ2-2|.|TRBV19
CASRVRSGGTGELFF
TGTGCCAGTAGGGTGCGCTCCGGGGGAACCGGGGAGCTGTTTTTT
>.|TRBJ1-1|few|TRBV29-1
CSVEQGGSTEAFF
TGCAGCGTTGAACAGGGAGGGTCCACTGAAGCTTTCTTT
>.|TRBJ1-1|.|TRBV5-1
CASSLAGISTEAFF
TGCGCCAGCAGCTTAGCAGGGATTTCGACTGAAGCTTTCTTT
>.|TRBJ2-7|.|TRBV20-1
CSASDVNEQYF
TGCAGTGCGAGCGATGTAAACGAGCAGTACTTC
>TRBD2|TRBJ2-7|few|TRBV19
CASSVLADQGEQYF
TGTGCCAGTAGTGTACTAGCGGATCAGGGCGAGCAGTACTTC
>.|TRBJ2-7|.|TRBV6-5
CASSYSGGSGEDEQYF
TGTGCCAGCAGTTACTCGGGGGGGTCAGGGGAGGACGAGCAGTACTTC
>.|TRBJ2-3|.|TRBV3-1/TRBV3-2
CASSPSRMSDTQYF
TGTGCCAGCAGCCCTAGCCGCATGTCAGATACGCAGTATTTT
>TRBD2|TRBJ2-1|.|TRBV10-3
CAISLAGNSYNEQFF
TGTGCCATCAGTCTAGCGGGTAACTCCTACAATGAGCAGTTCTTC
>.|TRBJ2-5|.|TRBV21-1
CASSKPPLTEFLRLSGETQYF
TGTGCCAGCAGCAAGCCGCCGCTGACGGAGTTCCTTAGGCTCAGTGGAGAGACCCAGTACTTC
>TRBD2|TRBJ2-3|.|TRBV11-2
CASSLLAGGSTDTQYF
TGTGCCAGCAGCTTGCTAGCGGGGGGAAGCACAGATACGCAGTATTTT
>.|TRBJ2-7|.|TRBV28
CAGGTTSYEQYF
TGTGCCGGGGGGACGACCTCCTACGAGCAGTACTTC
>.|TRBJ2-5|.|TRBV12-3/TRBV12-4
CASSITGRETQYF
TGTGCCAGCAGTATCACAGGGCGGGAGACCCAGTACTTC
>TRBD2|TRBJ2-3|.|TRBV5-1
CASSSPGLVGLEPFPDTQYF
TGCGCCAGCAGCTCACCGGGACTAGTGGGCTTGGAGCCCTTCCCAGATACGCAGTATTTT
>.|TRBJ1-1|.|TRBV12-3/TRBV12-4
CASSLGGETEAFF
TGTGCCAGCAGTTTGGGAGGGGAGACTGAAGCTTTCTTT
>.|TRBJ1-2|few|TRBV29-1
CSAGSTRGYTF
TGCAGCGCCGGGTCCACGCGGGGCTACACCTTC
>TRBD1|TRBJ2-1|.|TRBV7-2
CASSLRPGTALYNEQFF
TGTGCCAGCAGCCTCCGGCCCGGGACAGCCCTTTACAATGAGCAGTTCTTC
>.|TRBJ2-5|.|TRBV7-2
CASTIPGWLETQYF
TGTGCCAGTACGATACCGGGGTGGCTAGAGACCCAGTACTTC
>TRBD1|TRBJ2-1|.|TRBV5-4
CASRKTGVPNEQFF
TGTGCCAGCAGAAAGACAGGGGTCCCCAATGAGCAGTTCTTC
>TRBD1|TRBJ1-4|.|TRBV5-1
CASSFQPGTGNNEKLFF
TGCGCCAGCAGCTTTCAACCCGGGACAGGGAATAATGAAAAACTGTTTTTT
>.|TRBJ1-1|.|TRBV3-1/TRBV3-2
CASSQFPRDTEAFF
TGTGCCAGCAGCCAATTCCCCCGGGACACTGAAGCTTTCTTT
>.|TRBJ1-1|.|TRBV11-2
CASSATTGGENTEAFF
TGTGCCAGCAGCGCAACGACGGGGGGCGAGAACACTGAAGCTTTCTTT
>TRBD1|TRBJ1-6|once|TRBV19
CASSTNRGSPLHF
TGTGCCAGTAGTACAAACAGGGGATCACCCCTCCACTTT
>TRBD2|TRBJ2-5|.|TRBV7-7
CASTPTSGRVIVETQYF
TGTGCTAGCACCCCGACTAGCGGGAGAGTAATTGTAGAGACCCAGTACTTC
>.|TRBJ2-1|.|TRBV7-2
CASSLTPGHNEQFF
TGTGCCAGCAGCTTAACACCAGGCCACAATGAGCAGTTCTTC